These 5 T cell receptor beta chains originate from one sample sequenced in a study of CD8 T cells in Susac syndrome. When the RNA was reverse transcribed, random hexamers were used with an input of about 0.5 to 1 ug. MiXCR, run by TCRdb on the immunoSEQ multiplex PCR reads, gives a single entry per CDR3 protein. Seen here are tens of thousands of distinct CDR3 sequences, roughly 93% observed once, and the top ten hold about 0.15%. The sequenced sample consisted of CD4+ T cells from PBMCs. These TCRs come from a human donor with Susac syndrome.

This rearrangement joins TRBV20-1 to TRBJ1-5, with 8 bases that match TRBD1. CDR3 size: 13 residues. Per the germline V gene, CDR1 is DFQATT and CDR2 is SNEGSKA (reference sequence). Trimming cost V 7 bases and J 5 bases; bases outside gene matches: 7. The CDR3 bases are TGCAGTGTAACGACAGGGGAGGATCAGCCCCAGCATTTT. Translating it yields CSVTTGEDQPQHF.

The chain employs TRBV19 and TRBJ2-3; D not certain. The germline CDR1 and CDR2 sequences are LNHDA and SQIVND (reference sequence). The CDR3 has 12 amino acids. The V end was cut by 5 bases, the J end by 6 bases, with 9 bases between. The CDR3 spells CASSPTSDTQYF. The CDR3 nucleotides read TGTGCCAGTAGTCCGACTTCGGATACGCAGTATTTT. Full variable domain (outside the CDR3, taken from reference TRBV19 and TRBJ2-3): DGGITQSPKYLFRKEGQNVTLSCEQNLNHDAMYWYRQDPGQGLRLIYYSQIVNDFQKGDIAEGYSVSREKKESFPLTVTSAQKNPTAFYLCASSPTSDTQYFGPGTRLTVL.

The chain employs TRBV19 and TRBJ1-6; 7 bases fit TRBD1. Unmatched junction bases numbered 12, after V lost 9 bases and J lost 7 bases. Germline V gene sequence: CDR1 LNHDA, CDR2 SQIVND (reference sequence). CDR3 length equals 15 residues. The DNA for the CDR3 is TGTGCCAGCCTTCCCGGAACAGGGGTAAATTCACCCCTCCACTTT. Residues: CASLPGTGVNSPLHF.

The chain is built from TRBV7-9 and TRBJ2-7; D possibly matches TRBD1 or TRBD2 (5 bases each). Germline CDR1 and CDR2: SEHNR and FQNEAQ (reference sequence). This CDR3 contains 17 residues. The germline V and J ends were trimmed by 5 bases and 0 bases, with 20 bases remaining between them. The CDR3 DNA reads TGTGCCAGCAGCACTGGGGTTGGGGCAGGGAGCTCCTACGAGCAGTACTTC. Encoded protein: CASSTGVGAGSSYEQYF.

The CDR3 spells CASSGDRHNYGYTF. The CDR3, as DNA: TGTGCCAGCAGTGGGGACAGGCATAACTATGGCTACACCTTC. The gene calls are TRBV2 and TRBJ1-2, with 8 nucleotides matching TRBD1. The CDR3 sequence is 14 residues long. J was trimmed by 1 base and V by 4 bases; bases with no gene match: 2. Germline assignment: CDR1 SNHLY and CDR2 FYNNEI.